The clone carrying this TCR beta chain has a single count. Its specificity is not known. The sample originates from a study of long-term antiretroviral therapy in people with HIV. Study-level points and caveats: Post-ART diversity increased but stayed below transplant donor controls.

The content of samples before DNA extraction was roughly 1-10 million cryopreserved PBMC. Researchers ran immunoSEQ v3.0 at survey level. This table comes from immunoSEQ multiplex PCR, and its TCRdb copy is limited to in-frame clones, with some not included. The data show tens of thousands of clones, approximately 90% seen once. The source of this sequence is a man aged 55 to 70 with HIV. The sample consisted of unsorted PBMCs, taken 0.6 years after starting antiretroviral therapy.

In DNA, the CDR3 is TGTGCCAGCAGCGGACAGAGTGAGAACACTGAAGCTTTCTTT. Translating it yields CASSGQSENTEAFF. The chain is built from TRBV2 and TRBJ1-1, with D tentatively TRBD1 (6 bases). This CDR3 has 14 residues. Per germline, CDR1 SNHLY and CDR2 FYNNEI. Trimming took off 6 bases at V and 1 base at J, with 12 bases between the two ends.